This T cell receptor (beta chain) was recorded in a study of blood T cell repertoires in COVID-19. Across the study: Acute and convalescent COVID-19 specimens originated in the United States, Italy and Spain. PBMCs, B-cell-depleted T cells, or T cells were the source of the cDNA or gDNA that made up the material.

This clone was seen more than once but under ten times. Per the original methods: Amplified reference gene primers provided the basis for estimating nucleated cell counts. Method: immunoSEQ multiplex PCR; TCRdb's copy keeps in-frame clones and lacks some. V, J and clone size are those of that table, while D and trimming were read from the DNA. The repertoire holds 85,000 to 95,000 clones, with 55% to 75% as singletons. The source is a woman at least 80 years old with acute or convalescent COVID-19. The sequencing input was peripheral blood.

CDR3 sequence (DNA): TGTGCCAGCAGCCGTGGACAGGGTCGGTCCGGGGAGCTGTTTTTT. It encodes CASSRGQGRSGELFF. The chain uses TRBV6-6 and TRBJ2-2; 8 bases align to TRBD1. CDR3 size: 15 residues. Losses at the gene ends were 6 bases for V and 6 bases for J; bases not matched to a gene: 9. Looked up from germline, CDR1 is MNHNY and CDR2 is SVGAGI (reference sequence).